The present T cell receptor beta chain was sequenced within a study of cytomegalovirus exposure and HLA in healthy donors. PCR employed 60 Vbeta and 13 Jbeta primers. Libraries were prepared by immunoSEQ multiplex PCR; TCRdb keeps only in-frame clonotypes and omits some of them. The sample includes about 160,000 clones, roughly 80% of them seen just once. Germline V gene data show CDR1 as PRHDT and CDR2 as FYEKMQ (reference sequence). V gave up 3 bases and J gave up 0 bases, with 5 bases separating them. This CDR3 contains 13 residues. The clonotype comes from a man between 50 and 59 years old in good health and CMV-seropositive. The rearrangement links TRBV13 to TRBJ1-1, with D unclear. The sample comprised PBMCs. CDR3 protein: CASSLELNTEAFF. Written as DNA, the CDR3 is TGTGCCAGCAGCTTGGAGCTGAACACTGAAGCTTTCTTT.